These 21 T cell receptor beta chains came from one sample sequenced in a study of shared clonotypes between healthy human individuals. Sequenced by immunoSEQ multiplex PCR; TCRdb stores in-frame clones only, minus some. The sample has 2 million to 2.5 million clones, around 95% seen once. Input material: naive CD4+ T cells sorted from blood. As for subset: CD45RA+ positively selected. These receptors originate from a man aged 18 to 30 in good health.

CDR3 sequence reads: CATTLAGGYNEQFF. CDR3 nucleotide sequence: TGTGCCACCACACTAGCGGGCGGGTACAATGAGCAGTTCTTC. The chain combines TRBV6-6 with TRBJ2-1; 9 nucleotides align to TRBD2. Trimming removed 10 bases from V and 4 bases from J; junction bases left unmatched: 8. The CDR3 is made up of 14 amino acids. The germline gives CDR1 MNHNY, CDR2 SVGAGI (reference sequence).

This chain uses TRBV30 with TRBJ1-1; D is uncertain. Trimming took off 3 bases at V and 8 bases at J, with 10 bases between the two ends. Germline-derived CDR1 and CDR2 are GTSNPN and SVGIG (reference sequence). The CDR3 sequence is 11 residues long. The CDR3 loop reads CAWSIELEAFF. The CDR3 DNA is TGTGCCTGGAGCATTGAATTAGAAGCTTTCTTT.

The V gene is TRBV30, the J gene TRBJ1-2; D might be TRBD1 (6 bases). The CDR3 is 15 residues long. Trimming removed 0 bases at V and 8 bases at J, with 19 bases between. The germline V gene has CDR1 GTSNPN and CDR2 SVGIG (reference sequence). CDR3 nucleotide sequence: TGTGCCTGGAGTGTAAGGAGGGGGGGCGTAACAGGCTACACCTTC. Amino acid sequence: CAWSVRRGGVTGYTF.

This rearrangement joins TRBV10-3 to TRBJ1-1; D remains ambiguous. V lost 6 bases and J 1 base, leaving 9 bases between the germline ends. The CDR3 runs 13 residues. Germline V gene sequence: CDR1 ENHRY, CDR2 SYGVKD. This CDR3 reads CAISRISNTEAFF. The CDR3 nucleotides are TGTGCCATCAGCAGGATTTCGAACACTGAAGCTTTCTTT.

The J gene is TRBJ1-5, the V gene TRBV6-1; TRBD1 agrees at 11 bases. The germline V gene has CDR1 MNHNS and CDR2 SASEGT. The CDR3 runs 18 residues. V lost 4 bases and J lost 5; bases outside the gene matches: 13. For the CDR3, the DNA is TGTGCCAGCAGTGCGTGGGGACAGGGGGGATTACTTGATCAGCCCCAGCATTTT. This gives the protein CASSAWGQGGLLDQPQHF.

The chain has TRBV30 and TRBJ2-5, with D perhaps given as TRBD1 or TRBD2 (5 bases each). The V gene's germline CDR1 is GTSNPN and CDR2 SVGIG (reference sequence). The ends were cut back, 3 bases at V and 5 bases at J, with 19 bases in the middle. The CDR3 has 15 amino acids. The CDR3 DNA follows: TGTGCCTGGAGCACCAAAGAGGGGTTTGACGAGACCCAGTACTTC. Its protein product is CAWSTKEGFDETQYF.

This sequence joins TRBV4-3 and TRBJ2-7; 11 bases match TRBD2. The CDR3 loop spans 15 amino acids. V was pared by 1 base and J by 6 bases, with 5 bases of the junction left unmatched. Per germline, CDR1 LGHNA and CDR2 YSLEER. Written as DNA, the CDR3 is TGCGCCAGCAGCCAAGGTAGCGGGAGGGCCGGCGAGCAGTACTTC. As protein: CASSQGSGRAGEQYF.

As concerns this clone: The same CDR3 arises from other DNA sequences in this sample as well. The chain couples TRBV30 to TRBJ2-7, with D uncertain. CDR3 length: 11 residues. V was cut by 5 bases and J by 1 base, with 6 bases left in between. Germline CDR1 reads GTSNPN; CDR2 reads SVGIG (reference sequence). The CDR3 DNA reads as TGTGCCTGGGGCAGTTCCTACGAGCAGTACTTC. Its translation is CAWGSSYEQYF.

A single count supports this clone. This sequence joins TRBV15 and TRBJ1-2, with D possibly TRBD1 on 5 matching bases. The germline V gene encodes CDR1 LNHNV and CDR2 YYDKDF (reference sequence). The V end was cut by 1 base, the J end by 5 bases, with 11 bases between. The CDR3 has 14 amino acids. CDR3: CATSRGQIPYGYTF. The CDR3 coding sequence is TGTGCCACCAGCAGAGGACAGATCCCTTATGGCTACACCTTC.

The chain carries TRBV30 and TRBJ2-1; 10 bases match TRBD1. Germline-derived CDR1 and CDR2 are GTSNPN and SVGIG (reference sequence). With 5 bases clipped from V and 0 bases from J, the junction kept 13 bases outside the gene matches. The CDR3 has 18 residues. CDR3 protein: CAWGSGTGVFSSYNEQFF. The CDR3 DNA follows: TGTGCCTGGGGCTCCGGGACAGGGGTCTTCAGCTCCTACAATGAGCAGTTCTTC.

CDR3 nucleotide sequence: TGTGCCAGCTCACCACCGAAGGGGGGTAACACTGAAGCTTTCTTT. Protein product: CASSPPKGGNTEAFF. The J gene is TRBJ1-1, the V gene TRBV18; tentative D call: TRBD1 (6 bases). With 0 bases removed from V and 2 bases from J, the gap between germline ends came to 10 bases. Germline V gives CDR1 KGHSH, CDR2 LQKENI. The CDR3 consists of 15 residues.

CDR3 residues: CASSYPGGSNEQFF. CDR3 coding DNA: TGTGCCAGCAGTTACCCTGGGGGGAGCAATGAGCAGTTCTTC. The rearrangement uses TRBV6-5 and TRBJ2-1, with D perhaps matching TRBD2 (6 bases). Trimming took off 2 bases at V and 6 bases at J, with 11 bases between the two ends. CDR3 length: 14 residues. CDR1 is MNHEY, CDR2 SVGAGI, per germline.

The V and J genes are TRBV6-1 and TRBJ1-1; 7 nucleotides align to TRBD1. Looked up from germline, CDR1 is MNHNS and CDR2 is SASEGT. V lost 1 base to trimming and J lost 2 bases; unmatched junction nucleotides: 10. This CDR3 has 17 amino acids. The CDR3 loop is CASSEGWDRFINTEAFF. In DNA, the CDR3 is TGTGCCAGCAGTGAAGGATGGGACAGATTTATCAACACTGAAGCTTTCTTT.

Details on this clone: Other DNA sequences within the sample encode an identical CDR3. This chain uses TRBV25-1 with TRBJ1-2, with D possibly TRBD1 on 5 matching bases. There are 13 residues in the CDR3. Trimming shortened V by 4 bases and J by 1 base, and 7 bases separated the two germline ends. Looked up from germline, CDR1 is MGHDK and CDR2 is SYGVNS. CDR3 nucleotide sequence: TGTGCCAGCAGTGCTGGGGGTAACTATGGCTACACCTTC. This codes for CASSAGGNYGYTF.

V usage is TRBV5-1 and J usage is TRBJ2-3, with TRBD2 identical over 12 bases. Losses at the gene ends were 3 bases for V and 6 bases for J; bases not matched to a gene: 8. Germline V gene lookup returns CDR1 SGHRS and CDR2 YFSETQ. The length of the CDR3 is 16 residues. The CDR3 DNA is TGCGCCAGCAGCTCCCGGACTAGCGGGATGATGGATACGCAGTATTTT. Translating it yields CASSSRTSGMMDTQYF.

The V call is TRBV29-1, the J call TRBJ2-5; a weak D match, TRBD1 (5 bases). Trimming removed 6 bases at V and 1 base at J, with 21 bases between. The CDR3 consists of 16 residues. Germline V gene data show CDR1 as SQVTM and CDR2 as ANQGSEA. The CDR3, as DNA: TGCAGCGTCCCTTGGGGTAGGGGCCTTATCCAAGAGACCCAGTACTTC. Translated, it gives CSVPWGRGLIQETQYF.

The V gene is TRBV30, the J gene TRBJ1-5; 9 bases are shared with TRBD1. This CDR3 is 15 amino acids long. Germline CDR1 GTSNPN, CDR2 SVGIG (reference sequence). Germline trimming cut 0 bases from V and 7 bases from J; bases unmatched to any gene: 7. Here the CDR3 reads CAWSVLGQGTQPQHF. CDR3 sequence (DNA): TGTGCCTGGAGTGTACTAGGACAGGGGACCCAGCCCCAGCATTTT.

J is TRBJ2-1 and V is TRBV28; TRBD1 matches at 11 bases. Germline assignment: CDR1 MDHEN and CDR2 SYDVKM. The CDR3 spans 16 residues. The ends lost 4 bases at V and 4 bases at J; junction bases unmatched: 6. The CDR3 nucleotides read TGTGCCAGCAGTTCACCGGGACAGGGGGGTTACAATGAGCAGTTCTTC. It yields the protein CASSSPGQGGYNEQFF.

The rearrangement joins TRBV25-1 to TRBJ2-7; 7 bases are shared with TRBD1. There are 13 residues in the CDR3. Trimming cost V 8 bases and J 0 bases; bases outside gene matches: 4. The V gene's germline CDR1 is MGHDK and CDR2 SYGVNS. The CDR3 sequence is CASLRQGSYEQYF. DNA for the CDR3: TGTGCCAGCTTGAGACAGGGCTCCTACGAGCAGTACTTC.

The chain is built from TRBV30 and TRBJ2-1; 9 bases are a match to TRBD2. The CDR3 spans 12 residues. V dropped 1 base and J dropped 15; count of bases not matched to a gene: 7. Germline values: CDR1 GTSNPN, CDR2 SVGIG (reference sequence). CDR3 bases: TGTGCCTGGAGTGGATTAGCGGGAGTGTTGTTCTTC. It codes for CAWSGLAGVLFF.

This clone was observed once. The chain is built from TRBV5-1 and TRBJ2-4; D tentatively reads TRBD1 or TRBD2 (5 bases each). CDR3 length: 11 amino acids. The germline V gene encodes CDR1 SGHRS and CDR2 YFSETQ. The DNA of the CDR3 is TGCGGGCAGCATGAGGGACGCATTCAGTACTTC. Amino acids: CGQHEGRIQYF.